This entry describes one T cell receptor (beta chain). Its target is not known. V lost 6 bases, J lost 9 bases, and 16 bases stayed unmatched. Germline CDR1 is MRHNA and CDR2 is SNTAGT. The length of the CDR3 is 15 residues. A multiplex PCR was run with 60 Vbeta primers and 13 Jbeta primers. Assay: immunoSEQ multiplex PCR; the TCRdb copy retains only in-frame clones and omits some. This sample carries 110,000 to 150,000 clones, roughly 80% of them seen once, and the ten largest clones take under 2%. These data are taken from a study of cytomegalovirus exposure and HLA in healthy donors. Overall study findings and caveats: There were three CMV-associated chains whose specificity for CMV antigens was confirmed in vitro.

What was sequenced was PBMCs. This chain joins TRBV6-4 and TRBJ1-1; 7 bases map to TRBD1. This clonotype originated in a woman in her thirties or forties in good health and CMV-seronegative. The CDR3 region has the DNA TGTGCCAGCAGCAGGGACAGCCTCTCGTTCCGTCAAGCTTTCTTT. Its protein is CASSRDSLSFRQAFF.